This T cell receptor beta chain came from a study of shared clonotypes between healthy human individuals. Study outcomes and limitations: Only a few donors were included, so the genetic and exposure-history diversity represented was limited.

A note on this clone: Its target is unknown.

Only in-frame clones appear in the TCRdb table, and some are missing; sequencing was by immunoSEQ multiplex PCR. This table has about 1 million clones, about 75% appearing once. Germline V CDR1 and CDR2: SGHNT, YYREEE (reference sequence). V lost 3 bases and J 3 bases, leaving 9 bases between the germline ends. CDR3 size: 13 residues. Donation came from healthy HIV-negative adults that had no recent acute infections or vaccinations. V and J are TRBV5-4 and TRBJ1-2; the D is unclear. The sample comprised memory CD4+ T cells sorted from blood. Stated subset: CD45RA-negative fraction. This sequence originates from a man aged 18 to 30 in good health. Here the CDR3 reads CASSSSGHYGYTF. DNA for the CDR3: TGTGCCAGCAGCTCCAGCGGGCACTATGGCTACACCTTC.